This record covers a single T cell receptor beta chain. Its antigen remains unidentified. J gave up 6 bases and V 1 base, and 13 bases lay outside the gene matches. Germline CDR1 is SGHRS and CDR2 is YFSETQ. CDR3 length: 17 residues. Sample-barcoded 5' priming and a J-beta primer mix drove a second PCR of 7 to 11 cycles. TCRdb passed the 5' RACE reads through MiXCR, listing each CDR3 protein once. The data show some 750,000 distinct CDR3 sequences, about a fifth seen once. The data derive from a study of blood T cells in healthy people across ages. The overall study: About one barcoded beta molecule was captured per two T cells (by template switching). Findings and limits, study-wide: Naive T cell percentage showed a strong correlation with TCR beta diversity. Roughly linear age-related decline in beta diversity appeared, significant by age around 36.

The origin of this receptor is a man aged 65-85 years in good health. The chain joins TRBV5-1 to TRBJ2-1; TRBD2 aligns across 7 bases. The material sequenced was blood. The CDR3 sequence: CASSLSGGVFQSNEQFF. DNA of the CDR3: TGCGCCAGCAGCTTGAGTGGGGGGGTCTTTCAGTCCAATGAGCAGTTCTTC.